This TCR beta chain was observed in a study of OX40 agonist ivuxolimab in advanced cancers. Background on the study: The dose-escalation cohort had hepatocellular carcinoma, melanoma, renal cell or head and neck cancer. Three individuals attained partial responses, comprising one hepatocellular carcinoma case and two cutaneous melanoma cases.

This CDR3 is 15 amino acids long. Germline V lookup: CDR1 MGHDK, CDR2 SYGVNS. The V end was cut by 3 bases, the J end by 3 bases, with 13 bases between. About this clone itself: What it binds is not known.

General observations from the study: Compared with others, partial responders at 0.1-3.0 mg/kg displayed clonal expansion among the lowest.

TCRdb's copy holds only in-frame clones and misses some; the assay was immunoSEQ multiplex PCR. Of roughly 100,000 clones listed, about 93% are singletons. The chain joins TRBV25-1 to TRBJ2-3; perhaps TRBD2 as D (6 bases). Sequencing was performed on CD4+ or CD8+ T cells sorted from blood, taken in a trial of the OX40 agonist ivuxolimab. This sequence originates from an adult with an advanced solid tumor such as melanoma, head and neck, liver or kidney cancer. CDR3 nucleotides: TGTGCCAGCAGTGACGTCGGGAGATGGACAGATACGCAGTATTTT. Translation: CASSDVGRWTDTQYF.